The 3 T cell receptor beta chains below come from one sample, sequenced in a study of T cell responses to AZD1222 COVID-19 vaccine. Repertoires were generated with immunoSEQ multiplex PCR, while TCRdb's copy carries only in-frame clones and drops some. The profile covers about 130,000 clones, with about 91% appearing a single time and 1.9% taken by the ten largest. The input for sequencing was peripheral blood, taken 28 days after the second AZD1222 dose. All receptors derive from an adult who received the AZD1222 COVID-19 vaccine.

Here the CDR3 DNA reads TGCGCCAGCAGCTTACAGGGATCGGATGGCTACACCTTC. Amino acid sequence: CASSLQGSDGYTF. This chain connects TRBV5-1 to TRBJ1-2; weak D call: TRBD1 (6 bases). V dropped 2 bases and J dropped 6 bases, with 11 bases sitting between them. Looked up from germline, CDR1 is SGHRS and CDR2 is YFSETQ. This CDR3 region has 13 residues.

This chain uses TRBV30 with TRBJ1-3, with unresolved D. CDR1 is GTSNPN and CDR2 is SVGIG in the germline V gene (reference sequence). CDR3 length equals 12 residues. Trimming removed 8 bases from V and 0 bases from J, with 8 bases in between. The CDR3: CAEQISGNTIYF. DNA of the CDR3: TGTGCCGAGCAGATCTCTGGAAACACCATATATTTT.

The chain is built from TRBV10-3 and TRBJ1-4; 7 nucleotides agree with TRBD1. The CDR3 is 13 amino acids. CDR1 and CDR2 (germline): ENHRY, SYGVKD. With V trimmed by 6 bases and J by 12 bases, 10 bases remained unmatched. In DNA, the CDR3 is TGTGCCATCAGCACAGGGGCAGGGGGGGAACTGTTTTTT. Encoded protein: CAISTGAGGELFF.